Below, 29 T cell receptor beta chains from the same sample are listed, as sequenced in a study of blood T cells in healthy people across ages. The authors ran a second PCR of roughly 6 to 11 cycles using a sample-barcoded 5' primer and a J-beta primer mix. TCRdb recomputed calls from the 5' RACE reads with MiXCR, one row per CDR3 protein. The repertoire holds about 630,000 distinct CDR3 sequences, with under 25% as singletons. The sample was blood. Every receptor here comes from a man in his 70s in good health.

This clonotype has only a few counts. The chain combines TRBV3-1 with TRBJ1-5; the D gene is possibly TRBD1 (5 bases). The V gene lost 1 base and the J gene lost 1 base, with 8 bases spanning the gap. The CDR3 sequence is 15 residues long. Germline CDR1 reads LGHDT; CDR2 reads YNNKEL (reference sequence). The CDR3 loop reads CASSQGDVSNQPQHF. The CDR3 DNA sequence: TGTGCCAGCAGCCAAGGGGACGTCAGCAATCAGCCCCAGCATTTT.

This chain links TRBV20-1 with TRBJ1-3, with D maybe TRBD1 (5 bases). Germline loops: CDR1 DFQATT, CDR2 SNEGSKA (reference sequence). The CDR3 loop spans 14 amino acids. The germline V and J ends were trimmed by 4 bases and 2 bases, with 12 bases remaining between them. CDR3: CSAKTMGPGNTIYF. CDR3 bases: TGCAGTGCTAAAACCATGGGGCCTGGAAACACCATATATTTT.

This clonotype was observed a handful of times. V usage is TRBV3-1 and J usage is TRBJ2-7; unclear D gene. The V and J ends lost 0 bases and 2 bases respectively, with 14 bases between them. The CDR3 consists of 16 residues. The germline V gene encodes CDR1 LGHDT and CDR2 YNNKEL (reference sequence). The CDR3 nucleotides read TGTGCCAGCAGCCAAGATAAGAACGACTTTACCTACGAGCAGTACTTC. It codes for CASSQDKNDFTYEQYF.

V gene TRBV20-1 combines with J gene TRBJ2-7; 9 bases are shared with TRBD1. This CDR3 is 13 amino acids long. The trim removed 6 bases at V and 5 bases at J, leaving 8 bases unmatched. Germline CDR1 and CDR2: DFQATT and SNEGSKA (reference sequence). CDR3 sequence reads: CSAHRDRANEQYF. Here the CDR3 DNA reads TGCAGTGCCCACCGGGACAGGGCAAACGAGCAGTACTTC.

The gene calls are TRBV5-5 and TRBJ2-7; 9 nucleotides align to TRBD1. The CDR3 totals 15 residues. V lost 3 bases, J lost 3 bases, and 7 bases stayed unmatched. CDR1 and CDR2 from the germline V gene are SGHKS and YYEKEE (reference sequence). The CDR3 protein is CASSYGTGTYYEQYF. Written as DNA, the CDR3 is TGTGCCAGCAGCTACGGGACAGGGACCTACTACGAGCAGTACTTC.

This clonotype was recorded a few times. This sequence joins TRBV3-1 and TRBJ2-7, with TRBD2 matching 11 bases. In germline, CDR1 is LGHDT, CDR2 YNNKEL (reference sequence). CDR3 size: 17 residues. The J segment lost 2 bases and the V segment lost 0 bases, leaving 6 bases of the junction unmatched. CDR3 amino acids: CASSQDTLAGGPYEQYF. In DNA form, the CDR3 reads TGTGCCAGCAGCCAAGATACCCTAGCGGGAGGACCCTACGAGCAGTACTTC.

This clonotype was seen only a few times. V is TRBV3-1 and J is TRBJ1-4, with D tentatively TRBD1 (6 bases). Germline loops: CDR1 LGHDT, CDR2 YNNKEL (reference sequence). V was cut by 6 bases and J by 8 bases, with 16 bases left in between. The CDR3 loop spans 14 amino acids. CDR3 loop: CASRAEQGREKLFF. The DNA of the CDR3 is TGTGCCAGCAGAGCGGAGCAGGGGAGAGAAAAACTGTTTTTT.

V and J are TRBV20-1 and TRBJ2-7; 11 bases map to TRBD1. Per the germline V gene, CDR1 is DFQATT and CDR2 is SNEGSKA (reference sequence). The CDR3 has 16 residues. V gave up 4 bases and J gave up 3 bases; unmatched junction bases: 11. As DNA, the CDR3 is TGCAGTGCTACCGGACAGGGGGCAACCTCGTTCTACGAGCAGTACTTC. It translates to CSATGQGATSFYEQYF.

The chain links TRBV5-1 to TRBJ2-7; 9 bases are a match to TRBD2. The V gene end was trimmed by 6 bases and the J gene end by 4 bases; junction bases not matched to a gene: 11. The CDR3 runs 15 residues. CDR1 is SGHRS, CDR2 YFSETQ, per germline. The CDR3 is CASTPLAGGPYEQYF. DNA of the CDR3: TGCGCCAGCACCCCACTGGCGGGAGGGCCTTACGAGCAGTACTTC.

The sample holds many counts of this clonotype. This CDR3 reads CSAPGTTSYEQYF. CDR3 coding DNA: TGCAGTGCCCCGGGGACTACATCCTACGAGCAGTACTTC. This sequence joins TRBV20-1 and TRBJ2-7; 7 nucleotides agree with TRBD2. J was trimmed by 1 base and V by 6 bases; bases with no gene match: 6. The germline CDR1 and CDR2 sequences are DFQATT and SNEGSKA (reference sequence). The CDR3 contains 13 residues.

A few counts support this clonotype. The genes are TRBV20-1 and TRBJ2-3, with 10 nucleotides matching TRBD2. Germline-derived CDR1 and CDR2 are DFQATT and SNEGSKA (reference sequence). V was clipped by 3 bases and J by 2 bases; unmatched bases: 11. This CDR3 has 17 amino acids. The CDR3 sequence: CSASVLAGVVYTDTQYF. The CDR3 nucleotides are TGCAGTGCTAGTGTGCTAGCGGGAGTAGTTTACACAGATACGCAGTATTTT.

V gene TRBV7-2 combines with J gene TRBJ2-1, with TRBD2 identical over 7 bases. Germline loops: CDR1 SGHTA, CDR2 FQGNSA. Unmatched junction bases numbered 10, after V lost 1 base and J lost 7 bases. This CDR3 comprises 16 residues. The CDR3 DNA reads as TGTGCCAGCAGCTTAGTGCGGGGAGGGCCTAGGAATGAGCAGTTCTTC. Protein product: CASSLVRGGPRNEQFF.

The rearrangement joins TRBV7-9 to TRBJ2-5, with D perhaps TRBD2 (6 bases). The J call may not be correct, given that the DNA end is closer to TRBJ2-1. CDR3 length: 17 amino acids. Germline V CDR1 and CDR2: SEHNR, FQNEAQ (reference sequence). The chain's CDR3 is CASSLSVGPSGYNEQFF. The CDR3 region has the DNA TGTGCCAGCAGCCTTTCCGTAGGCCCAAGCGGGTACAATGAGCAGTTCTTC.

The V gene is TRBV2, the J gene TRBJ2-3, with 7 bases that match TRBD1. The CDR3 contains 15 residues. CDR1 SNHLY and CDR2 FYNNEI come from the germline V gene. After removal of 3 bases from V and 2 bases from J, the junction contained 5 bases not matched to a gene. The chain's CDR3 is CASSDLQGTTDTQYF. As DNA, the CDR3 is TGTGCCAGCAGTGACTTACAGGGGACCACAGATACGCAGTATTTT.

This chain links TRBV10-3 with TRBJ2-5; no definite D call. Trimming took off 8 bases at V and 3 bases at J, with 7 bases between the two ends. The germline CDR1 and CDR2 sequences are ENHRY and SYGVKD. This CDR3 is 11 amino acids long. CDR3 region: CAIGVEETQYF. The DNA for the CDR3 is TGTGCCATCGGGGTAGAAGAGACCCAGTACTTC.

This chain uses TRBV4-1 with TRBJ2-1; D ambiguous. Germline loops: CDR1 MGHRA, CDR2 YSYEKL. V lost 5 bases, J lost 9 bases, and 17 bases lay in between. The CDR3 runs 14 residues. The CDR3 nucleotides read TGCGCCAGCAGCACCAGGACGGGTCTTGGTGAGCAGTTCTTC. It codes for CASSTRTGLGEQFF.

The rearrangement links TRBV3-1 to TRBJ2-2; D possibly corresponds to TRBD1 (5 bases). In germline, CDR1 is LGHDT, CDR2 YNNKEL (reference sequence). V shed 5 bases and J shed 3 bases, with 16 bases lying between them. The CDR3 has 16 residues. Here the CDR3 reads CASSVTSGIDTGELFF. Written as DNA, the CDR3 is TGTGCCAGCAGCGTAACCTCAGGGATCGACACCGGGGAGCTGTTTTTT.

This clonotype was picked up a small number of times. This rearrangement joins TRBV7-2 to TRBJ2-1; D is unclear. Germline lookup yields CDR1 SGHTA and CDR2 FQGNSA. The ends were cut back, 5 bases at V and 2 bases at J, with 10 bases in the middle. This CDR3 has 14 amino acids. The CDR3 loop is CASSTLPTYNEQFF. The DNA of the CDR3 is TGTGCCAGCAGCACGCTACCAACCTACAATGAGCAGTTCTTC.

The genes are TRBV12-3 or TRBV12-4 and TRBJ1-5, with D possibly being TRBD1 (6 bases). V lost 3 bases and J lost 4, with 10 bases in between. The CDR3 loop spans 14 amino acids. The chain's CDR3 is CASSFGTLNQPQHF. The CDR3 coding sequence is TGTGCCAGCAGTTTCGGGACACTTAATCAGCCCCAGCATTTT.

This chain links TRBV20-1 with TRBJ1-4; tentative D call: TRBD1 (6 bases). This CDR3 has 14 amino acids. Per the germline V gene, CDR1 is DFQATT and CDR2 is SNEGSKA (reference sequence). Trimming removed 5 bases at V and 0 bases at J, with 10 bases between. DNA of the CDR3: TGCAGTGCTTCCACAGGGTCAACTAATGAAAAACTGTTTTTT. Protein product: CSASTGSTNEKLFF.

The chain carries TRBV15 and TRBJ2-5, with 10 positions matching TRBD2. The germline V gene encodes CDR1 LNHNV and CDR2 YYDKDF (reference sequence). The CDR3 sequence is 15 residues long. The V segment lost 0 bases and the J segment 5 bases; nucleotides outside the gene matches: 3. DNA of the CDR3: TGTGCCACCAGCAGAGACTTAGCGGGAGGTGAGACCCAGTACTTC. Translated, it gives CATSRDLAGGETQYF.

The chain uses TRBV5-1 and TRBJ2-1; D may match TRBD1 or TRBD2 (5 bases each). Germline V gene data show CDR1 as SGHRS and CDR2 as YFSETQ. The V end was cut by 2 bases, the J end by 4 bases, with 13 bases between. The CDR3 consists of 15 residues. The CDR3: CASSLTGTEYNEQFF. CDR3 nucleotides: TGCGCCAGCAGCTTAACCGGGACGGAGTACAATGAGCAGTTCTTC.

This clonotype was counted a single time. The chain couples TRBV6-2 or TRBV6-3 to TRBJ2-5; unclear D gene. This CDR3 has 15 amino acids. The V and J ends lost 2 bases and 1 base respectively, with 11 bases between them. CDR1 and CDR2 from the germline V gene are MNHEY and SVGEGT. Here the CDR3 DNA reads TGTGCCAGCAGTTACAGTCAGGTCGTCCAAGAGACCCAGTACTTC. Protein product: CASSYSQVVQETQYF.

This clonotype was picked up a small number of times. The chain is built from TRBV20-1 and TRBJ1-5; 8 positions agree with TRBD1. V lost 0 bases to trimming and J lost 9 bases; unmatched junction nucleotides: 10. The length of the CDR3 is 15 residues. Germline-derived CDR1 and CDR2 are DFQATT and SNEGSKA (reference sequence). In nucleotides, the CDR3 is TGCAGTGCTAGAGATCAAGGACAGGGTGCGGGGCCCCAGCATTTT. As protein: CSARDQGQGAGPQHF.

This clonotype was found a few times. The chain links TRBV4-1 to TRBJ1-2; 7 bases fit TRBD1. CDR3 length: 14 amino acids. V lost 4 bases, J lost 6 bases, and 8 bases stayed unmatched. CDR1 and CDR2 (germline): MGHRA, YSYEKL. CDR3 sequence (DNA): TGCGCCAGCAGCCGATTAACAGGGGAGAATGGCTACACCTTC. Translating gives CASSRLTGENGYTF.

This rearrangement joins TRBV5-1 to TRBJ2-3; 8 bases are shared with TRBD2. Germline V gene lookup returns CDR1 SGHRS and CDR2 YFSETQ. This CDR3 has 14 residues. Unmatched junction bases numbered 7, after V lost 6 bases and J lost 4 bases. Here the CDR3 reads CASNLGLAPDTQYF. For the CDR3, the DNA is TGCGCCAGCAACCTAGGACTAGCCCCAGATACGCAGTATTTT.

The rearrangement uses TRBV7-9 and TRBJ2-5; D call uncertain. Per the germline V gene, CDR1 is SEHNR and CDR2 is FQNEAQ (reference sequence). Between the trimmed V and J ends, which lost 5 bases and 4 bases, there was a span of 11 bases. The CDR3 runs 13 residues. The CDR3 nucleotides read TGTGCCAGCAGCCCCCCCCCACCAGAGACCCAGTACTTC. Translated: CASSPPPPETQYF.

The V and J genes are TRBV20-1 and TRBJ1-3; D is unclear. CDR3 size: 12 residues. Germline CDR1 is DFQATT and CDR2 is SNEGSKA (reference sequence). V lost 3 bases and J 4 bases, leaving 7 bases between the germline ends. The CDR3 DNA reads as TGCAGTGCTAGGGCCGAAGGAAACACCATATATTTT. Translated: CSARAEGNTIYF.

This clonotype has only a few counts. This chain links TRBV6-2 or TRBV6-3 with TRBJ2-1; 8 bases map to TRBD2. CDR3 length equals 17 residues. The J segment lost 5 bases and the V segment lost 0 bases, leaving 9 bases of the junction unmatched. Per the germline V gene, CDR1 is MNHEY and CDR2 is SVGEGT. Here the CDR3 reads CASSYSGSGSWDNEQFF. The CDR3 DNA follows: TGTGCCAGCAGTTACTCGGGGAGCGGGAGCTGGGACAATGAGCAGTTCTTC.